This T cell receptor (beta chain) originates from a study of cytomegalovirus exposure and HLA in healthy donors. Study findings and constraints: A link between a missense DCLRE1C variant and TCR beta V- and J-gene trimming emerged from a later analysis. CMV antigen specificity of three CMV-associated chains was confirmed in vitro. Common viral pathogens seemed, in a later analysis, to connect with several of the most significant clusters.

13 Jbeta primers and 60 Vbeta primers were used for the PCR. Here immunoSEQ multiplex PCR was the method, and the copy in TCRdb shows in-frame clones only, minus some. Here the sample spans about 130,000 clones, 75% to 85% being singletons. This clone was recorded only once. As yet, its antigen is unknown. CDR1 is SGHTA and CDR2 is FQGNSA in the germline V gene. V shed 5 bases and J 4 bases; nucleotides not matched to a gene: 8. This CDR3 is built from 16 residues. This chain joins TRBV7-2 and TRBJ2-3, with 11 bases matching TRBD2. The TCR sequence derives from a female donor in good health and CMV-seropositive. Sequences were obtained from PBMCs. The CDR3, as DNA: TGTGCCAGCAGCGTTAATAGCGGGAGGGGGGCAGATACGCAGTATTTT. It yields the protein CASSVNSGRGADTQYF.